This TCR beta chain stems from a study of T cells in Graves' hyperthyroidism and ophthalmopathy. Whole-study results and caveats: Most expanded thyroid clonotypes above 0.001 recurred in blood.

TCR beta CDR3 region amplification was performed from RNA transcripts. HTBI primers were the set used in a first-round RT-PCR of the TCR CDR3. TCRdb re-derived calls from the multiplex PCR reads in MiXCR, one entry per CDR3 protein. The table includes hundreds of thousands of distinct CDR3 sequences, approximately 15% detected once. This clonotype was seen repeatedly, ten times or more. Antigen unknown. Germline CDR1 is LGHDT and CDR2 is YNNKEL (reference sequence). V dropped 3 bases and J dropped 0; count of bases not matched to a gene: 4. The CDR3 is 16 residues long. The TCR comes from a woman between 18 and 29 years old with Graves' hyperthyroidism. Sequenced sample: blood. V usage is TRBV3-1 and J usage is TRBJ1-3, with 8 bases identical to TRBD1. CDR3 sequence: CASSQDRASSGNTIYF. CDR3 nucleotide sequence: TGTGCCAGCAGCCAGGACAGGGCGAGCTCTGGAAACACCATATATTTT. Combining the CDR3 with reference TRBV3-1 and TRBJ1-3 gives the whole variable domain DTAVSQTPKYLVTQMGNDKSIKCEQNLGHDTMYWYKQDSKKFLKIMFSYNNKELIINETVPNRFSPKSPDKAHLNLHINSLELGDSAVYFCASSQDRASSGNTIYFGEGSWLTVV.